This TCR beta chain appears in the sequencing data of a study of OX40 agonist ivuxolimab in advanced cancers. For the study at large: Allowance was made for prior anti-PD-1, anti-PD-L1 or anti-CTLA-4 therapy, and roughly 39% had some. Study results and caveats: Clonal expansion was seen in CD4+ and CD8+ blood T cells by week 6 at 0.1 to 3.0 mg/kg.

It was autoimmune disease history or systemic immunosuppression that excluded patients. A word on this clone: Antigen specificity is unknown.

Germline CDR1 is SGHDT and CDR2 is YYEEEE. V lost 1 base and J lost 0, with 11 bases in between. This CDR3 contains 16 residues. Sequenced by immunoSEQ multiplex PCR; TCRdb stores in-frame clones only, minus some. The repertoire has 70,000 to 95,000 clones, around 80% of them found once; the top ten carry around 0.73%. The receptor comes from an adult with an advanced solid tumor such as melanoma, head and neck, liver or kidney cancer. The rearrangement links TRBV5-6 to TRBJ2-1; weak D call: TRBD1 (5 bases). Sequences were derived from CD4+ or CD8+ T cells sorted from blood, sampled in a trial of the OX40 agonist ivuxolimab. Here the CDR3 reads CASSLKQADSYNEQFF. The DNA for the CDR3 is TGTGCCAGCAGCTTGAAACAGGCCGACTCCTACAATGAGCAGTTCTTC.